This T cell receptor beta chain was captured by sequencing in a study of T cell repertoires in cytomegalovirus infection. Study as a whole: From public TCR beta signatures came an indication of both CMV infection and matching HLA type.

From the reads, TCRdb called clonotypes with MiXCR, one entry per CDR3 protein. Of some 700,000 distinct CDR3 sequences detected, 35% to 45% appear once; the ten largest clones hold 2.5% to 3%. Regarding the study as a whole: HLA-C-restricted, CMV-specific TCR beta clonotypes were dominant ex vivo.

As concerns this clonotype: Its antigen remains unidentified. A junction end diverges from the germline sequence, so it may reflect a read error.

This CDR3 is built from 13 residues. This clonotype was sampled from a human donor in good health (CMV status not recorded). Some clones in this sample may be carry-over from other donors' samples. Sequences were obtained from PBMCs. This chain uses TRBV12-3 or TRBV12-4 with TRBJ1-1; weak D call: TRBD1 (5 bases). The CDR3 DNA reads TGTGCCAGAAGCTGGGGGGGGAGCACTGAAGTTTTCTTT. Translation gives CARSWGGSTEVFF.